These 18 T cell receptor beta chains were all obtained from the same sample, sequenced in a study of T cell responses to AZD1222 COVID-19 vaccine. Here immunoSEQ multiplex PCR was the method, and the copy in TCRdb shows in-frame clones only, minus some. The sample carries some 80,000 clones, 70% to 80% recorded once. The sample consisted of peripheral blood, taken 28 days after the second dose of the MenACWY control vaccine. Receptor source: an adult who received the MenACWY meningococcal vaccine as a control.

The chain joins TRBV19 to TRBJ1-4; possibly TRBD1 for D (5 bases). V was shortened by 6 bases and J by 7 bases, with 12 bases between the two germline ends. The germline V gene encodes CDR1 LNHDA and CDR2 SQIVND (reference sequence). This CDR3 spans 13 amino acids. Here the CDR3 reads CASSPERGEKLFF. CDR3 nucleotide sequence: TGTGCCAGTAGCCCTGAGAGGGGTGAAAAACTGTTTTTT.

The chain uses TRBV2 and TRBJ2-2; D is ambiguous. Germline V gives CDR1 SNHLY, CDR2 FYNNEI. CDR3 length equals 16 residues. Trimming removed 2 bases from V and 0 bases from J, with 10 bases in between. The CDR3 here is CASSEWPIANTGELFF. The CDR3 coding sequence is TGTGCCAGCAGTGAATGGCCCATAGCGAACACCGGGGAGCTGTTTTTT.

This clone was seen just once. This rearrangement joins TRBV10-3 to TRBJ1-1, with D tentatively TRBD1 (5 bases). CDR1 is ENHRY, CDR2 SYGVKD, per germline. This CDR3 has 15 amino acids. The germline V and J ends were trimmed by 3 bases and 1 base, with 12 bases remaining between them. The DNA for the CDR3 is TGTGCCATCAGTGATAACAGGTCAGGGAACACTGAAGCTTTCTTT. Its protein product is CAISDNRSGNTEAFF.

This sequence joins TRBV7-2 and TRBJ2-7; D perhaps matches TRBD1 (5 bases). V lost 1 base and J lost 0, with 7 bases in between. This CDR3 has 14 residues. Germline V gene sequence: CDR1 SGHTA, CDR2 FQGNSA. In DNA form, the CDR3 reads TGTGCCAGCAGCTTAGACAGGTACTCCTACGAGCAGTACTTC. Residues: CASSLDRYSYEQYF.

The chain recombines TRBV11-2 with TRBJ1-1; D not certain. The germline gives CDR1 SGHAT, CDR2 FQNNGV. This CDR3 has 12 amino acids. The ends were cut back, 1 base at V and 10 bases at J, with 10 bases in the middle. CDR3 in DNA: TGTGCCAGCAGCTTAGCGGGCAGTGGAGCTTTCTTT. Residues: CASSLAGSGAFF.

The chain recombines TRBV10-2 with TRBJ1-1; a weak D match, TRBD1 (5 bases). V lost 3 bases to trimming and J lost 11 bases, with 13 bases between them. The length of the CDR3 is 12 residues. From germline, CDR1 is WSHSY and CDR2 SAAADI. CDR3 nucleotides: TGCGCCAGCAGTGACCACGGGGCCCGGGCTTTCTTT. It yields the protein CASSDHGARAFF.

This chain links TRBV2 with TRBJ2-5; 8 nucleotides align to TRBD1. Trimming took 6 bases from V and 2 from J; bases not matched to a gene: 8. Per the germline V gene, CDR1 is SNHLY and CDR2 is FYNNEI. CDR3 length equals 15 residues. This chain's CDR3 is CASRVLHRGQETQYF. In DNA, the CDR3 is TGTGCCAGCAGGGTATTACACAGGGGGCAAGAGACCCAGTACTTC.

CDR3 protein: CASSLDSGGNQPQHF. CDR3 nucleotides: TGTGCCAGCAGCTTGGACAGTGGGGGCAATCAGCCCCAGCATTTT. The chain has TRBV7-9 and TRBJ1-5, with a possible D match to TRBD1 (6 bases). The V gene's germline CDR1 is SEHNR and CDR2 FQNEAQ (reference sequence). This CDR3 has 15 residues. The V end was cut by 3 bases, the J end by 2 bases, with 11 bases between. Variable domain in full (rest from reference TRBV7-9 and TRBJ1-5): DTGVSQNPRHKITKRGQNVTFRCDPISEHNRLYWYRQTLGQGPEFLTYFQNEAQLEKSRLLSDRFSAERPKGSFSTLEIQRTEQGDSAMYLCASSLDSGGNQPQHFGDGTRLSIL.

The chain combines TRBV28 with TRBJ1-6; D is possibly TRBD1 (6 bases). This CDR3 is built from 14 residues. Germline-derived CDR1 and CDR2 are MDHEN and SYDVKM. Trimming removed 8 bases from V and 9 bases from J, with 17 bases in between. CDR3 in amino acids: CASEGDTQFSPLHF. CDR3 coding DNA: TGTGCCAGCGAAGGGGACACCCAATTTTCACCCCTCCACTTT.

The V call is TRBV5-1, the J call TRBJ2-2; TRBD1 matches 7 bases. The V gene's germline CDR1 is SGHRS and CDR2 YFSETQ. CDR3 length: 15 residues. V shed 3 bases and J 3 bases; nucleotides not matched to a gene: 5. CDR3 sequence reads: CASSSGQTYTGELFF. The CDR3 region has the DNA TGCGCCAGCAGCTCGGGACAGACCTACACCGGGGAGCTGTTTTTT.

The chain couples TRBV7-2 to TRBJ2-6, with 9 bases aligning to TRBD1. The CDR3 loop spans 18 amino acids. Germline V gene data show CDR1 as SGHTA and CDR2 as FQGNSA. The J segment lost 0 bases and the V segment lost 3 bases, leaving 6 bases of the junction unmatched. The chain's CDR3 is CASSLTGTGLSGANVLTF. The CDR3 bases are TGTGCCAGCAGCTTGACCGGGACAGGGCTCTCTGGGGCCAACGTCCTGACTTTC.

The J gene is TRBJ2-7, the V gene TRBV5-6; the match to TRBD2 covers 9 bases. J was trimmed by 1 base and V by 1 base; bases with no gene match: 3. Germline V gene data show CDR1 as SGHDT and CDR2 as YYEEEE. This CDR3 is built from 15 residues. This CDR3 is CASSLQREVSYEQYF. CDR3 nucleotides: TGTGCCAGCAGCTTGCAGCGGGAGGTTTCCTACGAGCAGTACTTC.

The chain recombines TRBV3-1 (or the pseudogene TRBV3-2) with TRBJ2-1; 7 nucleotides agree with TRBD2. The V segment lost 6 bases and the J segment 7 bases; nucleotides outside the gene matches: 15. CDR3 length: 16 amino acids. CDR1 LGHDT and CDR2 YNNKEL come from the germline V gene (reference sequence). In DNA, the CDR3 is TGTGCCAGCAGTCCTCGGGGGGTCCTCTCTGGTAATGAGCAGTTCTTC. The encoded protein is CASSPRGVLSGNEQFF.

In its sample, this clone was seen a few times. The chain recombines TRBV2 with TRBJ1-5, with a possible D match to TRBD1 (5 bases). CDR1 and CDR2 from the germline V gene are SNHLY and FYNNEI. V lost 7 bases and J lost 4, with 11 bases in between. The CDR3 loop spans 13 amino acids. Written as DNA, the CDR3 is TGTGCCAGCAACCAGGGCCGTAATCAGCCCCAGCATTTT. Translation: CASNQGRNQPQHF.

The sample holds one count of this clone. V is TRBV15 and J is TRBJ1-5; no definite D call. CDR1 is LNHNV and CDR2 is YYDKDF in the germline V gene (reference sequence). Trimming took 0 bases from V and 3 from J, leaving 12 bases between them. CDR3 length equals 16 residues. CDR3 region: CATSRDTFQANQPQHF. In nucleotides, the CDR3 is TGTGCCACCAGCAGAGATACTTTCCAGGCCAATCAGCCCCAGCATTTT.

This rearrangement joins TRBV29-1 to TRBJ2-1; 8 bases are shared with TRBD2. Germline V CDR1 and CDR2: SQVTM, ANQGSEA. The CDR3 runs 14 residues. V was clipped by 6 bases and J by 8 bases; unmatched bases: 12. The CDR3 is CSVDRGLGGDEQFF. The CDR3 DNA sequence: TGCAGCGTCGACCGGGGACTAGGAGGTGATGAGCAGTTCTTC.

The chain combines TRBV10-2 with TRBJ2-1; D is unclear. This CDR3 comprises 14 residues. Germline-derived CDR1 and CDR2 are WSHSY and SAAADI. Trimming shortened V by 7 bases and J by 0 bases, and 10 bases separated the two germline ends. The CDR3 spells CASNGRSSYNEQFF. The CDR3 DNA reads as TGCGCCAGCAACGGAAGGAGCTCCTACAATGAGCAGTTCTTC.

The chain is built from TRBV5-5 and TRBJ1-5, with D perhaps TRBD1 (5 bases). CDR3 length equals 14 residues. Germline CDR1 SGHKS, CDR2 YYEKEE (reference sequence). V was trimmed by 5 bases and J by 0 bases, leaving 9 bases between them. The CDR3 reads CASSRQYSNQPQHF. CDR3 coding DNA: TGTGCCAGCAGTCGACAGTATAGCAATCAGCCCCAGCATTTT.